This TCR beta chain was retrieved from a study of CD8+ T cells in alopecia areata (dated by TCRdb to the late 2010s). Concerning the study at large: High-throughput TCRbeta sequencing was used to examine T cell clonal expansion in alopecia areata in both the C3H/HeJ mouse model and human patients. In humans, TCRbeta sequencing was performed on scalp tissue and on sorted CD4+ and CD8+ peripheral blood T cells from healthy controls and from patients with patchy or totalis/universalis alopecia areata. Scalp clonality was compared across normal scalp (n=4), patchy alopecia areata scalp (n=8), and alopecia totalis/universalis scalp (n=8). The RNA source kit depended on sample type: the PAXgene miRNA kit for fixed scalp, the miRNeasy kit for PBMCs, and the RNeasy kit for mouse skin. TCRbeta CDR3 regions were amplified by immunoSEQ multiplex PCR with 35 Vbeta forward and 13 Jbeta reverse primers. General conclusions and limits of the study: Shared TCR sequences between patients were less evident than in mice, which may be partly attributable to HLA diversity in the patient population. Unlike mouse skin, which is dominated by gammadelta T cells, normal human skin has resident alphabeta T cells that are also sequenced, and this complicates analysis of the scalp TCR repertoire. Lesional scalp, especially in alopecia totalis/universalis, showed higher clonality and more expanded CD8+ clones than normal scalp, suggesting antigenic drive.

Peripheral blood and lesional scalp punch biopsies were obtained from patients with alopecia areata. PBMCs were separated by density centrifugation and stained for CD3, CD4 and CD8, after which CD4+ and CD8+ T cells were sorted on a FACSAria. The untreated alopecia areata patients were recruited through a multicenter biomarker study. In a handful of patients from the biomarker study, the blood CD8+ T cells went through an additional sort into NKG2D-low and NKG2D-high fractions. Libraries were built with the immunoSEQ multiplex PCR assay. RNA was extracted from all samples and reverse transcribed into cDNA, which served as template for TCR sequencing. First-strand cDNA was synthesized using SuperScript III with a 2:1 mix of oligo-dT and random hexamers. Amplification bias was assessed with a synthetic immune receptor repertoire, and residual bias was removed computationally. Per the original workflow: Raw reads were preprocessed to remove errors, and CDR3 was defined according to IMGT conventions as the region from the conserved cysteine to phenylalanine. Clonality was computed as 1 minus the Shannon entropy, with the entropy normalized by log2 of the number of productive unique TCRs. Whether each scalp clone was CD4 or CD8 was inferred by checking scalp TCRbeta sequences against the CD4 and CD8 repertoires from sorted blood. This is the immuneACCESS table as TCRdb keeps it, with only in-frame sequences that have V and J called. A part of the clones is gone; compared with another copy, unresolved V genes explain less than half, and the rest is unexplained. Clone size and V and J calls were adopted from that table, with D and trimming inferred from the DNA. The table for this sample lists fewer than 70,000 clones; about 44% of them were counted only once. Jointly, the top ten make up about 53% of the sample.

On this clone itself: Its binding antigen is unknown. Per-base qualities were not stored, and no clone one base away is much larger.

At the junction V is shortened by 4 bases and J by 6 bases; bases outside the gene matches: 8. The CDR3 starts with the cysteine, ends with the phenylalanine, and has 14 residues. Kept here is only the CDR3 DNA, which spans 42 bases and is read in frame from base 1. Reading the germline V gene (reference sequence) gives CDR1 SGHNT and CDR2 YYREEE. Sequencing used NKG2D-low CD8+ T cells sorted from blood. Interpreted using the paper, the cell subset or site label stands for: sorted CD8+ NKG2D-low blood T cells. This clonotype was sampled from a human donor with alopecia areata. The receptor chain draws on TRBV5-4 and TRBJ2-7, with 9 bases aligning to TRBD1. The CDR3: CASSKGQGTPEQYF. The nucleotide sequence reads as follows: TGTGCCAGCAGCAAGGGACAGGGAACTCCCGAGCAGTACTTC.